Described below is a single T cell receptor (beta chain) sequence and its context. Assay: immunoSEQ multiplex PCR; the TCRdb copy retains only in-frame clones and omits some. The data show tens of thousands of clones, with 89% seen just once and 0.3% to 0.4% held by the top ten. V gave up 4 bases and J gave up 0 bases; unmatched junction bases: 4. Looked up from germline, CDR1 is SGHRS and CDR2 is YFSETQ. The CDR3 length is 15 residues. The study sampled blood at baseline, cycle 4 day 1, and cycle 7 day 1. The data belong to a study of OX40 agonist ivuxolimab in advanced cancers. The receptor comes from an adult with an advanced solid tumor such as melanoma, head and neck, liver or kidney cancer. The sequences come from CD4+ or CD8+ T cells sorted from blood, collected in a trial of the OX40 agonist ivuxolimab. This chain links TRBV5-1 with TRBJ2-1; 7 positions agree with TRBD1. CDR3 in amino acids: CASSKGQNSYNEQFF. The DNA for the CDR3 is TGCGCCAGCAGCAAGGGACAGAACTCCTACAATGAGCAGTTCTTC.